The sequence of this T cell receptor (beta chain) was determined in a study of cytomegalovirus exposure and HLA in healthy donors. Study results and limitations: The listing of 150 to 200 TCR beta chains classed them as cytomegalovirus-associated.

Points on this clone: Its target is not known.

The CDR3 totals 15 residues. The germline V gene has CDR1 SGDLS and CDR2 YYNGEE. Germline trimming cut 6 bases from V and 9 bases from J; bases unmatched to any gene: 11. Separate from the approximately 670-subject first cohort was the approximately 130-subject validation cohort, to which the donors belonged. This table comes from immunoSEQ multiplex PCR, and its TCRdb copy is limited to in-frame clones, with some not included. The sample gives over 110,000 clones, about four fifths of which show up once; approximately 1.5% is in the top ten. Input material: PBMCs. The clonotype was recovered from a woman aged 25 to 39 in good health and CMV-seronegative. The chain uses TRBV9 and TRBJ2-1, with TRBD2 matching 11 bases. The CDR3 protein is CASTFSGGADVEQFF. In DNA, the CDR3 is TGTGCCAGCACCTTTAGCGGGGGGGCAGACGTTGAGCAGTTCTTC.